The TCR beta chain described here comes from a study of T-cell memory formation after mild COVID-19. Study-wide results and caveats: Clones that contracted from day 15 to 85 had balanced CD4/CD8; later expanders were CD4+ biased. Pre-infection memory showed some responding clones, and this suggested that cross-reactive memory joined. Contracting CD4+ clones were located mainly in CM and EM, and CD8+ clones in EMRA.

TCR alpha and TCR beta cDNA libraries carrying sample barcodes and UMIs were produced by 5'RACE using constant-segment primers. TCRdb re-called the 5' RACE reads with MiXCR, one entry per CDR3 protein. Of roughly 380,000 distinct CDR3 sequences detected, around 27% appear once; the ten largest clones hold 13%. Concerning this clonotype: What it recognizes is unknown.

Sample: PBMCs or a T cell subset sorted from them (not recorded which). The sequence was obtained from an adult woman who had mild COVID-19 (a few samples of this study predate the infection). Cell type and time point are not known.

The CDR3 nucleotides are TGTGCCACCTCGACAGCCACGCTAGCCAAAAACATTCAGTACTTC. Amino acid sequence: CATSTATLAKNIQYF. This chain connects TRBV15 to TRBJ2-4, with a tentative D call TRBD1 (5 bases). The germline CDR1 and CDR2 sequences are LNHNV and YYDKDF (reference sequence). The CDR3 totals 15 residues. The V and J ends lost 8 bases and 0 bases respectively, with 14 bases between them.